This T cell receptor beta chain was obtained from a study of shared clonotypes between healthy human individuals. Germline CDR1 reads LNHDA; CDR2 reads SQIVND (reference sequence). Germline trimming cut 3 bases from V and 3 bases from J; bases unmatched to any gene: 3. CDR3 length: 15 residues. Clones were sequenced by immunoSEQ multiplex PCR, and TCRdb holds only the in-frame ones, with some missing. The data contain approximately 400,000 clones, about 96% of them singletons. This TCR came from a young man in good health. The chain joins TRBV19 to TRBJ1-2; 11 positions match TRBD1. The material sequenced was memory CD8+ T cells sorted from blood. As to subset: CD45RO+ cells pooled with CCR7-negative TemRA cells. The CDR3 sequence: CASSIGTGGHYGYTF. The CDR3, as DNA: TGTGCCAGTAGTATCGGGACAGGGGGGCACTATGGCTACACCTTC. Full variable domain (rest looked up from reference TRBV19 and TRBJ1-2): DGGITQSPKYLFRKEGQNVTLSCEQNLNHDAMYWYRQDPGQGLRLIYYSQIVNDFQKGDIAEGYSVSREKKESFPLTVTSAQKNPTAFYLCASSIGTGGHYGYTFGSGTRLTVV.